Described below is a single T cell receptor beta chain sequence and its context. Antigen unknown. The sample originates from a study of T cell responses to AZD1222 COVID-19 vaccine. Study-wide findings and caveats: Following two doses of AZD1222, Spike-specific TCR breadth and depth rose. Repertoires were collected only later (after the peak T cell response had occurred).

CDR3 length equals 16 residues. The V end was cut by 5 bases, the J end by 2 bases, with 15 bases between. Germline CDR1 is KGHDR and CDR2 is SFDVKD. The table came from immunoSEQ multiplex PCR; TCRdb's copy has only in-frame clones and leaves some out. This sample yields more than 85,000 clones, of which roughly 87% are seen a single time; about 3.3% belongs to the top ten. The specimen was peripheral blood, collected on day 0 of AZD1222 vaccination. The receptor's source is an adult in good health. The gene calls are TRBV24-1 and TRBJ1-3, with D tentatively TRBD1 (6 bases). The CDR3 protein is CATSASDSSAGNTIYF. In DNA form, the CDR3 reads TGTGCCACCAGTGCTTCGGACAGCTCTGCTGGAAACACCATATATTTT.